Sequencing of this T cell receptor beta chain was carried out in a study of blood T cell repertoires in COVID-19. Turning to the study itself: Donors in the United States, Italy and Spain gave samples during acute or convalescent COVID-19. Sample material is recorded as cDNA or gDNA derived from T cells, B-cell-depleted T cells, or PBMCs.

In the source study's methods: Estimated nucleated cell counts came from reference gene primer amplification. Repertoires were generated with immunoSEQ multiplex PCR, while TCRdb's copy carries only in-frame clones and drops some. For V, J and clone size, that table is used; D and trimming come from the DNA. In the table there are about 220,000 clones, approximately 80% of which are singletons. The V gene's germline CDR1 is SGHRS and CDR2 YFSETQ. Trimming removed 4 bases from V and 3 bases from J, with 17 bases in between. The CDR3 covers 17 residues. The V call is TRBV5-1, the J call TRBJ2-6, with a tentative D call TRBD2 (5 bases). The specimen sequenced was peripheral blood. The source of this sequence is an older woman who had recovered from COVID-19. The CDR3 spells CASSVPGLHFGANVLTF. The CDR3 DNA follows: TGCGCCAGCAGCGTACCGGGATTGCATTTTGGGGCCAACGTCCTGACTTTC.